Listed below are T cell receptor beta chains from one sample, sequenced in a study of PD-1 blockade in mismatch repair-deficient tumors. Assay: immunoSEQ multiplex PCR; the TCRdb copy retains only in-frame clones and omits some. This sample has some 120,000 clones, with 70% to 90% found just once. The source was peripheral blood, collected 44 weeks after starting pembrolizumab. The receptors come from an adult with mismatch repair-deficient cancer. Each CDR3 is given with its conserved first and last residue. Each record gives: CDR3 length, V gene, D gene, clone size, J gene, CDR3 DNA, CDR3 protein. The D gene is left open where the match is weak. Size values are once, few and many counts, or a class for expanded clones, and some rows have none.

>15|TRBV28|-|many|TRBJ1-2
TGTGCCAGCAGTTTAAGAAGGTTGGGGGCAGATGGCTACACCTTC
CASSLRRLGADGYTF
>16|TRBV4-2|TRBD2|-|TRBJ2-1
TGTGCCAGCGGCCCGGCCGGGACTAGCGGAAACAATGAGCAGTTCTTC
CASGPAGTSGNNEQFF
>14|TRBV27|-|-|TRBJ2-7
TGTGCCAGCACCCCGGCGGGTGCCCCCTACGAGCAGTACTTC
CASTPAGAPYEQYF
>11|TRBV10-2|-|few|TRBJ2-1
TGCGCCAGCAGTGCGGACAATGAGCAGTTCTTC
CASSADNEQFF
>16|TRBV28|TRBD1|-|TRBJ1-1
TGTGCCAGCAGTTTGGCGGGGGGACAGGGATACACTGAAGCTTTCTTT
CASSLAGGQGYTEAFF
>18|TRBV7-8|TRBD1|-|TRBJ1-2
TGTGCCAGCAGCTTAGCAAGTTACCGGGACAGGAGGTATAATGGCTACACCTTC
CASSLASYRDRRYNGYTF
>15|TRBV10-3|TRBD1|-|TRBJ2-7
TGTGCCATCAGCGGGACAGGGGTCCCTCCGGGAGAGCAGTACTTC
CAISGTGVPPGEQYF
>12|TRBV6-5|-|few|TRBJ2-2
TGTGCCAGCAGTAGAGGCACCGGGGAGCTGTTTTTT
CASSRGTGELFF
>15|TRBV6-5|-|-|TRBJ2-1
TGTGCCAGCAGTAACGGAGACGGGGACTACAATGAGCAGTTCTTC
CASSNGDGDYNEQFF
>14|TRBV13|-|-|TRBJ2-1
TGTGCCAGCAGCTTCCGCGGGACTCTCAATGAGCAGTTCTTC
CASSFRGTLNEQFF
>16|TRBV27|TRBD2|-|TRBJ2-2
TGTGCCAGCAGTTCCACGGGACTAGCGGGAGCGGGGGAGCTGTTTTTT
CASSSTGLAGAGELFF
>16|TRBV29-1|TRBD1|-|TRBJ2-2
TGCAGCGGACCGGGACAGTGTTACGCGAACACCGGGGAGCTGTTTTTT
CSGPGQCYANTGELFF
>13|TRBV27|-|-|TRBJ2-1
TGTGCCAGCAGTTTAATAGGGCCAAATGAGCAGTTCTTC
CASSLIGPNEQFF
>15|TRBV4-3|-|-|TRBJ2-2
TGCGCCAGCAGCCAGGTCTGGCGGAACACCGGGGAGCTGTTTTTT
CASSQVWRNTGELFF
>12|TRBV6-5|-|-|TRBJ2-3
TGTGCCAGCACCCCGCCGGGTGGTACGCAGTATTTT
CASTPPGGTQYF
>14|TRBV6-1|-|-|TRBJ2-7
TGTGCCAGCAGTGAGGCAGGTCCCTCCTACGAGCAGTACTTC
CASSEAGPSYEQYF
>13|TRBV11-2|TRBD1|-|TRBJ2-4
TGTGCCAGCAGCAAACCGACAGGGAACATTCAGTACTTC
CASSKPTGNIQYF
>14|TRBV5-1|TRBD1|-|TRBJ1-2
TGCGCCAGCAGCTCTGCCGGGACAGGGAATGGCTACACCTTC
CASSSAGTGNGYTF
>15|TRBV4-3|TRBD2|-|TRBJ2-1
TGCGCCAGCAGCCCTGGGACTAGCGGGATTAATGAGCAGTTCTTC
CASSPGTSGINEQFF
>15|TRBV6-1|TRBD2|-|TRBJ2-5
TGTGCCAGCGTCTACTCTAGCGGGACTTCGGAGACCCAGTACTTC
CASVYSSGTSETQYF
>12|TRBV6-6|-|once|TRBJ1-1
TGTGCCAGCATCAACGAGGCGGCTGAAGCTTTCTTT
CASINEAAEAFF
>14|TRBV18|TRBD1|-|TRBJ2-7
TGTGCCAGCTCACTGGGGACAGGGGGTCTCGAGCAGTACTTC
CASSLGTGGLEQYF
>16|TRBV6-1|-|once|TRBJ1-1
TGTGCCAGCAGTGAAGCATGGGGACCGAAGAACACTGAAGCTTTCTTT
CASSEAWGPKNTEAFF
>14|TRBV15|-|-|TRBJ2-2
TGTGCCACCAGCATGGAGACAGGCACCGGGGAGCTGTTTTTT
CATSMETGTGELFF
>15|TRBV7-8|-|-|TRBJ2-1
TGTGCCAGCAGCTTAACGAGACTAGGTAACAATGAGCAGTTCTTC
CASSLTRLGNNEQFF
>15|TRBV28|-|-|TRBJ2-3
TGTGCCAGCAGTTTTTTGGGGGAGAGCACAGATACGCAGTATTTT
CASSFLGESTDTQYF
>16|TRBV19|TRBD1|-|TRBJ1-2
TGTGCCAGTAGTATCAACGGACAGGGGAGATTCTATGGCTACACCTTC
CASSINGQGRFYGYTF
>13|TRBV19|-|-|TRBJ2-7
TGTGCCAGTGGCTTGTCGGGGCACTACGAGCAGTACTTC
CASGLSGHYEQYF
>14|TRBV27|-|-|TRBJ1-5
TGTGCCAGCAGTTTAAACGGGGGGGGTCAGCCCCAGCATTTT
CASSLNGGGQPQHF
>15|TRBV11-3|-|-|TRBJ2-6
TGTGCCAGCAGCTTGGGCGGGGCTGGGGCCAACGTCCTGACTTTC
CASSLGGAGANVLTF
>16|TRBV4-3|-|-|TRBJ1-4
TGCGCCAGCAGCCAGGACACGACAGGAGGAGGCGAAAAACTGTTTTTT
CASSQDTTGGGEKLFF
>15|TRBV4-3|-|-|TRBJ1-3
TGCGCCAGCAGCCAAGATCCAGGGGCTGGAAACACCATATATTTT
CASSQDPGAGNTIYF
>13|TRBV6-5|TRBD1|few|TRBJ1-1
TGTGCCAGCAGTTGGAGTGGGACAGGAGAAGCTTTCTTT
CASSWSGTGEAFF
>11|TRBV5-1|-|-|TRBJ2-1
TGCGCCAGCAGCTCCCGGGACCAGCAGTTCTTC
CASSSRDQQFF
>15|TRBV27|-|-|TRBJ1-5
TGTGCCAGCAGTTTAAGTAGAGGTAGCAATCAGCCCCAGCATTTT
CASSLSRGSNQPQHF
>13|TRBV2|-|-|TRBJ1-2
TGTGCCAGCAGGACAGGAACGACCTATGGCTACACCTTC
CASRTGTTYGYTF
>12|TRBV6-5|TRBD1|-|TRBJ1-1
TGTGCCAGCAGCCACAGGGGGGCTGAAGCTTTCTTT
CASSHRGAEAFF
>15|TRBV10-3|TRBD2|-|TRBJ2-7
TGTGCCATCAGAGTAGGGAGGGAGGGCTCCTACGAGCAGTACTTC
CAIRVGREGSYEQYF
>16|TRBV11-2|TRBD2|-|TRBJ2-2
TGTGCCAGCAGCCCGCTACTAGCGTGGGGAACCGGGGAGCTGTTTTTT
CASSPLLAWGTGELFF
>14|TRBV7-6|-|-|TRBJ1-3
TGTGCCAGCAGCTTAAACCCAGCTGGAAACACCATATATTTT
CASSLNPAGNTIYF
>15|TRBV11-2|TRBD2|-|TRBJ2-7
TGTGCCAGCAGGGAGGGGACTAGCGGGAGCTACGAGCAGTACTTC
CASREGTSGSYEQYF
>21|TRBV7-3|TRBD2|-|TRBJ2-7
TGTGCCAGCAGCCTGTTGGGTGGACTAGCGGGAGAGGGTTTTGTATCCTACGAGCAGTACTTC
CASSLLGGLAGEGFVSYEQYF
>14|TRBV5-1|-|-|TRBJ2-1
TGCGCCAGCAGCTCATCACCCGGTTCGCGCGAGCAGTTCTTC
CASSSSPGSREQFF
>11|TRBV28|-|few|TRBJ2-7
TGTGCCAGCAGTAGAGGATACGAGCAGTACTTC
CASSRGYEQYF
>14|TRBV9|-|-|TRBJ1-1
TGTGCCAGCAGCGTAGCTTCGATGAACACTGAAGCTTTCTTT
CASSVASMNTEAFF
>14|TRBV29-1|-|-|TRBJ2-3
TGCAGCGTTGACGTGGAGACGAGCACAGATACGCAGTATTTT
CSVDVETSTDTQYF
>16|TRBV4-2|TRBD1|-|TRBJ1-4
TGTGCCAGCAGCCAAGATGCCGGGACAGGGAATGAAAAACTGTTTTTT
CASSQDAGTGNEKLFF
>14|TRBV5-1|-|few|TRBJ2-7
TGCGCCAGCAGCGGGGGACCCCCGGCGGGAGAGCAGTACTTC
CASSGGPPAGEQYF
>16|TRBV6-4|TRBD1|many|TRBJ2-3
TGTGCCAGCAGTGACTCGGACAGGGGGCACACAGATACGCAGTATTTT
CASSDSDRGHTDTQYF
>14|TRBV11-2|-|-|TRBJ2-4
TGTGCCAGCAGCCCTGTTTGGCCCAAAAACATTCAGTACTTC
CASSPVWPKNIQYF
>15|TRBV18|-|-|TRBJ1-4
TGTGCCAGCTCACCCTCCGGGCCCGGGGACGGAAAACTGTTTTTT
CASSPSGPGDGKLFF
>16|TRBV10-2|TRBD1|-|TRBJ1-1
TGCGCCAGCAGGAGGTTAGGTGGACAGGGTAGCACTGAAGCTTTCTTT
CASRRLGGQGSTEAFF
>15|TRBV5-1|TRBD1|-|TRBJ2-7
TGCGCCAGCAGCCCTACCGGGACAGCGTCCTACGAGCAGTACTTC
CASSPTGTASYEQYF
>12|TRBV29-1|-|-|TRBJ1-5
TGCAGCGTTAGTGCCCAGGGCCAGCCCCAGCATTTT
CSVSAQGQPQHF
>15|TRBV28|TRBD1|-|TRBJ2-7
TGTGCCAGCAGTTTAGGGACAGGGTGGGTCTACGAGCAGTACTTC
CASSLGTGWVYEQYF
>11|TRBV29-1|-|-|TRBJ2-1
TGCAGCGGGATAGCGGCTAGTGAGCAGTTCTTC
CSGIAASEQFF
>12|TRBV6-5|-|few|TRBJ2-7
TGTGCCAACCAGGGGAATTCCTACGAGCAGTACTTC
CANQGNSYEQYF